This T cell receptor (beta chain) was sequenced during a study of blood T cell repertoires in COVID-19. Whole-study context: Spain, Italy and the United States supplied samples that represented acute and convalescent COVID-19. PBMCs, B-cell-depleted T cells, or T cells were the source of the cDNA or gDNA that made up the material.

This CDR3 is built from 13 residues. Deletions cut 1 base from V and 6 bases from J, with 9 bases between. Germline V gives CDR1 SGHTA, CDR2 FQGNSA. Method: immunoSEQ multiplex PCR; TCRdb's copy keeps in-frame clones and lacks some. The data hold over 100,000 clones, with about 80% observed a single time. The receptor was derived from a woman over 75 with active or convalescent COVID-19. The material sequenced was peripheral blood. This rearrangement joins TRBV7-2 to TRBJ1-2; D is ambiguous. As DNA, the CDR3 is TGTGCCAGCAGCTTAGGCCCACATGATGGCTACACCTTC. Its protein is CASSLGPHDGYTF. Full variable domain (missing parts from reference TRBV7-2 and TRBJ1-2): GAGVSQSPSNKVTEKGKDVELRCDPISGHTALYWYRQSLGQGLEFLIYFQGNSAPDKSGLPSDRFSAERTGGSVSTLTIQRTQQEDSAVYLCASSLGPHDGYTFGSGTRLTVV.